Each of the 8 T cell receptor beta chains below was sequenced from the same sample in a study of T cells in women clearing cervical HPV infection. Assay used: immunoSEQ multiplex PCR; TCRdb lists only in-frame clones, some missing. The sample includes tens of thousands of clones. The specimen sequenced was blood buffy coat. Receptor source: a woman between 18 and 70 years old with a cervical HPV16 infection that either progressed to CIN3+ or cleared (not recorded which).

In the case of this clone: The sequenced fragment ends 3 residues before the CDR3 boundary, so the rest is inferred from the germline J gene. The chain employs TRBV7-2 and TRBJ2-7, with 10 positions matching TRBD2. The germline CDR1 and CDR2 sequences are SGHTA and FQGNSA. V was clipped by 3 bases and J by 1 base; unmatched bases: 3. There are 15 residues in the CDR3. CDR3 amino acids: CASSFKREGSYEQYF. CDR3 DNA (partial): TGTGCCAGCAGCTTTAAGCGGGAGGGGTCCTACGAG.

Turning to this clone: The sequence runs out 3 residues before the end of the CDR3; the remainder is reconstructed from the germline J gene. The V and J genes are TRBV2 and TRBJ2-2; 11 bases are a match to TRBD1. CDR3 length: 15 amino acids. V lost 4 bases to trimming and J lost 7 bases; unmatched junction nucleotides: 5. Germline V CDR1 and CDR2: SNHLY, FYNNEI. This CDR3 reads CASSGGQGAIGELFF. The sequenced part of the CDR3 DNA is TGTGCCAGCAGTGGAGGACAGGGGGCAATCGGGGAG.

As to this clone: The CDR3 is cut off 3 residues early in the read; its end comes from the germline J gene. V and J are TRBV20-1 and TRBJ2-3; 11 bases map to TRBD2. The V gene end was trimmed by 0 bases and the J gene end by 1 base; junction bases not matched to a gene: 3. CDR3 length: 16 amino acids. CDR1 and CDR2 from the germline V gene are DFQATT and SNEGSKA (reference sequence). CDR3 loop: CSARDMTSGGTDTQYF. The part of the CDR3 DNA that was read is TGCAGTGCTAGAGATATGACTAGCGGGGGCACAGATACG.

Note on this clone: Sequencing ends 3 residues short of the CDR3 end; the germline J gene provides the rest. V is TRBV7-7 and J is TRBJ2-1; D is undetermined. Trimming took 0 bases from V and 0 from J, leaving 12 bases between them. This CDR3 is built from 17 residues. CDR1 and CDR2 (germline): SSHAT, FNYEAQ (reference sequence). The CDR3 DNA, read in part, is TGTGCCAGCAGCTTAGCGTCTGCGGTCCGCTCCTACAATGAG. Amino acids: CASSLASAVRSYNE. The CDR3 in full is CASSLASAVRSYNEQFF.

CDR3 DNA, as far as it was read: TGCAGTGCTAGAGATGGGCAGGGGCCC. It codes for CSARDGQGP. The CDR3 in its entirety is CSARDGQGPQHF. V is TRBV20-1 and J is TRBJ1-5; D perhaps matches TRBD1 (5 bases). Sequencing ends 3 residues short of the CDR3 end; the germline J gene provides the rest. Trimming took 0 bases from V and 9 from J, leaving 9 bases between them. The length of the CDR3 is 12 residues. Looked up from germline, CDR1 is DFQATT and CDR2 is SNEGSKA (reference sequence).

As to this clone: Read sequence stops 3 residues before the CDR3 end, and the germline J gene provides the missing end. This sample also contains other DNA sequences that code for the same CDR3. The rearrangement joins TRBV7-3 to TRBJ1-1, with D hard to call. Trimming left V 2 bases short and J 5 bases short, with 9 bases between. The CDR3 spans 13 residues. CDR1 SGHTA and CDR2 FQGTGA come from the germline V gene. The CDR3 bases that were read are TGTGCCAGCAGCTTAGGGCAGAAGACTGAA. Protein product: CASSLGQKTE. The whole CDR3 region reads CASSLGQKTEAFF.

Worth noting for this clone: Read sequence stops 3 residues before the CDR3 end, and the germline J gene provides the missing end. The J gene is TRBJ2-5, the V gene TRBV29-1; D remains ambiguous. The CDR3 spans 11 residues. V dropped 7 bases and J dropped 1 base, with 7 bases sitting between them. CDR1 SQVTM and CDR2 ANQGSEA come from the germline V gene. CDR3 in amino acids: CSGELQETQYF. The sequenced CDR3 bases are TGCAGCGGCGAGCTCCAAGAGACC.

Points on this clone: The CDR3 extends 3 residues past the end of the read, so its final part is completed from the germline J gene. This sequence joins TRBV20-1 and TRBJ2-3; D gene ambiguous. This CDR3 contains 13 residues. The germline gives CDR1 DFQATT, CDR2 SNEGSKA (reference sequence). Trimming cost V 3 bases and J 5 bases, with 12 bases left between them. The sequenced part of the CDR3 DNA is TGCAGTGCTAGTTGGCTAACGGGAGATACG. It encodes CSASWLTGDT. The full CDR3 protein is CSASWLTGDTQYF.